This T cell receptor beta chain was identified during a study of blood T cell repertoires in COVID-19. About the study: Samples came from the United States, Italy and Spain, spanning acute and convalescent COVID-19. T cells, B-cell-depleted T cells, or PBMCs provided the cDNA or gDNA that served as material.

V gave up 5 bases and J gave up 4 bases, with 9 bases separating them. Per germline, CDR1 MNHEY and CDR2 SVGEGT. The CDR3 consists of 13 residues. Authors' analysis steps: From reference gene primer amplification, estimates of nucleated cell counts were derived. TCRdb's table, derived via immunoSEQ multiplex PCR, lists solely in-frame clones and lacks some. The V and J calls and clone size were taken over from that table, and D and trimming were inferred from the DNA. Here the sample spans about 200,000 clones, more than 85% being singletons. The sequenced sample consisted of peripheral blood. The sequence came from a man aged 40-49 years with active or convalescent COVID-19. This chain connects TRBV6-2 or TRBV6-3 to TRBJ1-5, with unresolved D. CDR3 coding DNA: TGTGCCAGCAGTCCGGGGTCAAATCAGCCCCAGCATTTT. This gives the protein CASSPGSNQPQHF.